This TCR beta chain appears in the sequencing data of a study of human T cells and chemical hapten exposure. Study-level background: Patients had diphenylcyclopropenone applied to the scalp weekly throughout the roughly 25-week study. Points from the study as a whole: Expanded TCRs produced significantly more large CDR3 similarity clusters than controls did.

This clonotype was counted between two and nine times. What it recognizes is unknown. MiXCR was run by TCRdb on the RACE reads, yielding one entry per CDR3 protein. The sample records 85,000 to 100,000 distinct CDR3 sequences, 10% to 13% being singletons. The sample's time point: pre-sensitization, week 0. Specified treatment: therapeutic diphenylcyclopropenone sensitization with weekly scalp DPC. Trimming removed 4 bases at V and 5 bases at J, with 8 bases between. Germline CDR1 and CDR2: SGHTA and FQGNSA. The CDR3 is 12 amino acids. The sequences come from whole blood, collected in connection with sensitization to the hapten diphenylcyclopropenone (DPC). The receptor comes from a woman aged 60-75 years with alopecia areata. Some clones in this sample may be carry-over from other donors' samples. The chain has TRBV7-2 and TRBJ1-2; D ambiguous. The CDR3 reads CASSSTEYGYTF. The CDR3 DNA reads as TGTGCCAGCAGCTCCACGGAGTATGGCTACACCTTC.